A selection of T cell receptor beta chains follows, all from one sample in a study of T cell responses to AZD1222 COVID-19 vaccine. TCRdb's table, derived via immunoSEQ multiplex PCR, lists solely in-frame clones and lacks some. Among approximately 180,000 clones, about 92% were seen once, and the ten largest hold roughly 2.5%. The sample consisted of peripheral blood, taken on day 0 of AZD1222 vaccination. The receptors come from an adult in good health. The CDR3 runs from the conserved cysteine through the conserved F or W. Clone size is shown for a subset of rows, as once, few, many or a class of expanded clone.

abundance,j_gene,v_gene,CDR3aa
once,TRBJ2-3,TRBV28,CASSSRTSGSITDTQYF
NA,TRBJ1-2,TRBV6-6,CASTPREGVGYTF
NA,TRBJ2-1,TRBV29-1,CSVGLDPLSYNEQFF
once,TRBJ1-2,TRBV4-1,CASSYVLSDGYTF
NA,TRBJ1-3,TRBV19,CASSMDRSSGNTIYF
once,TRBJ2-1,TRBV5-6,CASSRREPHYNEQFF
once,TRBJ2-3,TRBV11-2,CASSSSSGQGVFGTDTQYF
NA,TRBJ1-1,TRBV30,CAWRGVGGYAEAFF
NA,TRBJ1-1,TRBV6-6,CASSTVDTEAFF
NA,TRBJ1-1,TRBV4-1,CASSQQWGGEAFF